This T cell receptor beta chain was documented in a study of T cell responses to AZD1222 COVID-19 vaccine. Study observations and caveats: Repertoires were obtained solely post-peak T cell response.

A note on this clone: Its antigen is unidentified.

The CDR3 consists of 13 residues. V lost 2 bases to trimming and J lost 7 bases, with 11 bases between them. Germline V gives CDR1 SGHVS, CDR2 FQNEAQ. Profiling relied on immunoSEQ multiplex PCR, and the TCRdb table lists in-frame clones only, not all of them. The profile shows fewer than 200,000 clones, 85% to 95% of them singletons. The chain uses TRBV7-8 and TRBJ1-2; D call uncertain. Sequencing was performed on peripheral blood, taken on day 0 of AZD1222 vaccination. The sequence derives from an adult in good health. The CDR3 is CASSLTGPGGYTF. The CDR3 DNA is TGTGCCAGCAGCTTAACCGGCCCCGGTGGCTACACCTTC.